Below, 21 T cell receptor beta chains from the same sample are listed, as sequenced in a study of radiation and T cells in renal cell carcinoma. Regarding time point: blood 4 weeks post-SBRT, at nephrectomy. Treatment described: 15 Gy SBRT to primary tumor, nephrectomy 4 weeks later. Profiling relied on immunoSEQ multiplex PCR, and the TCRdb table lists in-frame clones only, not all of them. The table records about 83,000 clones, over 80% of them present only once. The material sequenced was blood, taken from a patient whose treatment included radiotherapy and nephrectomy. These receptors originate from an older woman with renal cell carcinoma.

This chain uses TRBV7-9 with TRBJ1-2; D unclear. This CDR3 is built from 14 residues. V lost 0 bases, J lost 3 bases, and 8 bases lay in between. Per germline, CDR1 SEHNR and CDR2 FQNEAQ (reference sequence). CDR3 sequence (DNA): TGTGCCAGCAGCTTAGCTCACGGATACTATGGCTACACCTTC. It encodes CASSLAHGYYGYTF. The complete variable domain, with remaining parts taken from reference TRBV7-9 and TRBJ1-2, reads DTGVSQNPRHKITKRGQNVTFRCDPISEHNRLYWYRQTLGQGPEFLTYFQNEAQLEKSRLLSDRFSAERPKGSFSTLEIQRTEQGDSAMYLCASSLAHGYYGYTFGSGTRLTVV.

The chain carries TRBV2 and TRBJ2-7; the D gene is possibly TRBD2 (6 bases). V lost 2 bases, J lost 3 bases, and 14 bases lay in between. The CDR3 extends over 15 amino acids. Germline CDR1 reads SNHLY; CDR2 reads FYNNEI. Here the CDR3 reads CASSELRQGGYEQYF. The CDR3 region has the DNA TGTGCCAGCAGTGAATTGAGGCAGGGAGGCTACGAGCAGTACTTC.

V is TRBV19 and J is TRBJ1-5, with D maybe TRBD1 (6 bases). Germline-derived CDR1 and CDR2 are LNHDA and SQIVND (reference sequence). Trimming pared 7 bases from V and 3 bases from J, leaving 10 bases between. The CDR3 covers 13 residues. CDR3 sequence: CASKDSFNQPQHF. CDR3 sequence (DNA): TGTGCCAGTAAGGACAGTTTCAATCAGCCCCAGCATTTT.

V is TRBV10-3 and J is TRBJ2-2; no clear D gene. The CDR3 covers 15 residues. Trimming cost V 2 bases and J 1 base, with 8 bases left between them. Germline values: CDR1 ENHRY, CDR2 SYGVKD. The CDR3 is CAISEPTLNTGELFF. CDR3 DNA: TGTGCCATCAGTGAGCCGACACTGAACACCGGGGAGCTGTTTTTT.

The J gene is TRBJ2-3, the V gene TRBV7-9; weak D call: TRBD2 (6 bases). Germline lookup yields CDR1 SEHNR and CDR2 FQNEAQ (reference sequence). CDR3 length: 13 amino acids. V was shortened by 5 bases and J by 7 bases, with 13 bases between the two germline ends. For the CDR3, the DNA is TGTGCCAGCAGCCTTAAGGAGGGACATACGCAGTATTTT. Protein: CASSLKEGHTQYF.

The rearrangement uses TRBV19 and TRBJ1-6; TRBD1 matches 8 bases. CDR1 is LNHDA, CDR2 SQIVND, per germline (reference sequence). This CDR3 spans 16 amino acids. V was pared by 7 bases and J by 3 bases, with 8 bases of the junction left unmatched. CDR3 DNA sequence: TGTGCCAGTAACGGACAGGGATCGAGCTATAATTCACCCCTCCACTTT. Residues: CASNGQGSSYNSPLHF.

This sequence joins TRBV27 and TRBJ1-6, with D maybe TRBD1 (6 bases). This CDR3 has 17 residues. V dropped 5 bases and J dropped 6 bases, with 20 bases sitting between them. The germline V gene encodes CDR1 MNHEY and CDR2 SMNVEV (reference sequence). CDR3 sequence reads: CASSPPQGIAINSPLHF. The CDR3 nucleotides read TGTGCCAGCAGTCCACCCCAGGGGATAGCTATTAATTCACCCCTCCACTTT.

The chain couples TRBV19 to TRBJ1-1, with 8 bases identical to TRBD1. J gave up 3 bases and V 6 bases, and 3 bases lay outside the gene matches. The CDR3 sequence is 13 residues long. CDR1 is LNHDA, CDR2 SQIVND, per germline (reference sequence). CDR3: CASSSTGDTEAFF. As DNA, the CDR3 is TGTGCCAGTAGCTCGACAGGGGACACTGAAGCTTTCTTT.

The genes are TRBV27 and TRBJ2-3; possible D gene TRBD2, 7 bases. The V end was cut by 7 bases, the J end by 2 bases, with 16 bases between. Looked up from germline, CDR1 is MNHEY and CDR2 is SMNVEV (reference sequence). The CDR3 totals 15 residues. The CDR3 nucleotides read TGTGCCAGCAAACAACGGGGGGCTCCCACAGATACGCAGTATTTT. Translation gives CASKQRGAPTDTQYF.

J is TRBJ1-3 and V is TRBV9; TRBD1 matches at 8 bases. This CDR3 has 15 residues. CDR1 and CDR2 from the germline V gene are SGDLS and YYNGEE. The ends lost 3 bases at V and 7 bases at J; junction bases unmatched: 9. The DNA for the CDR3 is TGTGCCAGCAGCGCCCCCCGACAGGGGAGGAACACCATATATTTT. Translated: CASSAPRQGRNTIYF.

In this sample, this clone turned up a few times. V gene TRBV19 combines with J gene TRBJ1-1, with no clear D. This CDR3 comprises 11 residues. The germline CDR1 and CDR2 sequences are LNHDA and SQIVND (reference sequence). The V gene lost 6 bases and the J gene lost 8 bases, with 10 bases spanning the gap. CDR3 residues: CASSLGREAFF. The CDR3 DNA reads TGTGCCAGTAGCTTAGGACGGGAAGCTTTCTTT.

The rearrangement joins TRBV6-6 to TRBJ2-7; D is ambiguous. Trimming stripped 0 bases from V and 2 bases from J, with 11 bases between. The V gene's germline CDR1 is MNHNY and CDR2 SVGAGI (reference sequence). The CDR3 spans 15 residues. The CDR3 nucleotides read TGTGCCAGCAGTTACTCGGAAGGTGCAGCCTACGAGCAGTACTTC. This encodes CASSYSEGAAYEQYF.

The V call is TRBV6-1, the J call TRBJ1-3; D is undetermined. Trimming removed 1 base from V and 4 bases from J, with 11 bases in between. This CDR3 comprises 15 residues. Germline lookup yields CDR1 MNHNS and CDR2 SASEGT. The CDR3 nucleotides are TGTGCCAGCAGTGAAGTGGGGTACGAAGGAAACACCATATATTTT. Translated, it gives CASSEVGYEGNTIYF.

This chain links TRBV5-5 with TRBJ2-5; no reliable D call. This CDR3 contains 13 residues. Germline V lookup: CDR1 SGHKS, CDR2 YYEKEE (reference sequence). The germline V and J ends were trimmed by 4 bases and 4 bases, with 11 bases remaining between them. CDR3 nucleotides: TGTGCCAGCAGCCTCACACGCGGAGAGACCCAGTACTTC. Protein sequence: CASSLTRGETQYF.

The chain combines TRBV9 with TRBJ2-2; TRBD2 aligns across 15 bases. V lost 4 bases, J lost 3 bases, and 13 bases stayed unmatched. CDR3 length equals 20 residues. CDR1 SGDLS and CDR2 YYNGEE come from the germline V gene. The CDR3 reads CASSLGLGTSGGRHTGELFF. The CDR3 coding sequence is TGTGCCAGCAGCCTGGGGTTGGGGACTAGCGGGGGGCGGCACACCGGGGAGCTGTTTTTT.

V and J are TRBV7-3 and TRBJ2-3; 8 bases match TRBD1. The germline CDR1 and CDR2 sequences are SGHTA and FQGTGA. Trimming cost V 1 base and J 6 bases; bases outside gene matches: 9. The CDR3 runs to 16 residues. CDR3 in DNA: TGTGCCAGCAGCTTAAACCCCGGGACAGGATCGGATACGCAGTATTTT. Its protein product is CASSLNPGTGSDTQYF.

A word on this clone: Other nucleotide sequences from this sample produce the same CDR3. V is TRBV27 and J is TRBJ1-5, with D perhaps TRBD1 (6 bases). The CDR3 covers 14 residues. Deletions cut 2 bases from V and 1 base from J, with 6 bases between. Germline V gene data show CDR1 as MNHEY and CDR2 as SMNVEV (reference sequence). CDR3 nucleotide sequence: TGTGCCAGCAGTTTAAGGGGGAGCAATCAGCCCCAGCATTTT. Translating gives CASSLRGSNQPQHF.

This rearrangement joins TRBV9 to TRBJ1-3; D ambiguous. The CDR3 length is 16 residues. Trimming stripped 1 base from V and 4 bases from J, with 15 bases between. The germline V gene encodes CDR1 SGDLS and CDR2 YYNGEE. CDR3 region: CASSVRAGSGGNTIYF. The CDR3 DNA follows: TGTGCCAGCAGCGTACGCGCAGGTTCAGGAGGAAACACCATATATTTT.

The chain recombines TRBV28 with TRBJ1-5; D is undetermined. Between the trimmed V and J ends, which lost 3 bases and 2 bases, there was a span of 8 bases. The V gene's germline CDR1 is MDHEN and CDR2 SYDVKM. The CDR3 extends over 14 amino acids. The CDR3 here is CASSFGSGNQPQHF. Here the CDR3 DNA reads TGTGCCAGCAGTTTCGGCAGCGGCAATCAGCCCCAGCATTTT. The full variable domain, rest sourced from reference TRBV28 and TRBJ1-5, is DVKVTQSSRYLVKRTGEKVFLECVQDMDHENMFWYRQDPGLGLRLIYFSYDVKMKEKGDIPEGYSVSREKKERFSLILESASTNQTSMYLCASSFGSGNQPQHFGDGTRLSIL.

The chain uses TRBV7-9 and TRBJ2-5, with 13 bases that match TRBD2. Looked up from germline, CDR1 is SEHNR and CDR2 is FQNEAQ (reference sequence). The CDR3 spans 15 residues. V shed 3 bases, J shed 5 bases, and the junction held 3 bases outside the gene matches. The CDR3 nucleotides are TGTGCCAGCAGCTTGGTGACTAGCGGGAGGGAGACCCAGTACTTC. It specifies CASSLVTSGRETQYF. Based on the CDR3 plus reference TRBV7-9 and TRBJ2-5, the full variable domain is DTGVSQNPRHKITKRGQNVTFRCDPISEHNRLYWYRQTLGQGPEFLTYFQNEAQLEKSRLLSDRFSAERPKGSFSTLEIQRTEQGDSAMYLCASSLVTSGRETQYFGPGTRLLVL.

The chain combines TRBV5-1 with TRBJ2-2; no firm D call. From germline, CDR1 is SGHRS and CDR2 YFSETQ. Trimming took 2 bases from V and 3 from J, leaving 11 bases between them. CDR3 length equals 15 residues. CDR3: CASSLGQEHTGELFF. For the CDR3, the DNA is TGCGCCAGCAGCTTAGGGCAGGAGCACACCGGGGAGCTGTTTTTT.